This note documents a single T cell receptor (beta chain) sequence. This receptor's antigen is unknown. Per-nucleotide qualities are absent, and no much larger clonotype sits a single base away. This entry comes from a study of blood T cell repertoires in COVID-19 (dated by TCRdb to the early 2020s). Regarding the study in general: Samples from collaborators originated in the United States, Italy and Spain and spanned both the acute and convalescent phases of COVID-19. Samples were obtained from the ongoing ImmuneRACE study (first 160 participants) and from 1,200 or so subjects provided by 6 global collaborators. HLA class I and class II types, where available, came from metadata supplied by the sample provider rather than from assay-based typing. The prospective study material was composed of cDNA or gDNA derived from T cells, B-cell-depleted T cells, or PBMCs. A freely available public database, intended as a resource for researchers studying the immune response to SARS-CoV-2, is where the repertoires were released. Nearly every sample came with metadata listing a de-identified subject ID, COVID-19 status, age in years and sex. Subjects who had been exposed to COVID-19, were actively infected with it, or had recovered from it provided the deeply sampled blood TCRbeta repertoires that made up the dataset.

On the study overall, not on this receptor specifically: How much clinical and demographic metadata was included differed by source and by participant, and the metadata was provided uncurated.

The CDR3 measures 14 amino acids from cysteine to phenylalanine. Just the 42-base CDR3 DNA is kept, in frame starting at base 1. CDR1 and CDR2 were assigned from the germline V gene as MRHNA and SNTAGT. V and J are trimmed by 5 bases and 12 bases, and the gene matches miss 6 bases of the junction. The collaborating institutions used their own protocols to collect whole blood in K2EDTA tubes. Collaborator samples were shipped for TCRbeta analysis as frozen whole blood, isolated PBMCs, or DNA extracted from either sample type. TCRbeta CDR3 regions were amplified from genomic DNA using the immunoSEQ Assay, a bias-controlled multiplex PCR. In the paper's pipeline: Nucleated cell counts per sample were estimated from amplification of reference gene primers within the assay. To quantify the absolute abundance of each unique TCRbeta CDR3 rearrangement, sequence reads were collapsed and filtered. Productive Simpson clonality was computed per sample as the square root of Simpson's diversity index over productive rearrangements. The table comes from immuneACCESS by way of TCRdb, which keeps in-frame sequences with V and J called. Part of the clones is missing from these tables; in studies checked, under half for an unresolved V gene and the rest for unknown reasons. V and J calls and clone size are given by that table; D and trimming were obtained from the DNA. This sample holds 110,000 to 150,000 clones; around 83% were observed only once. The ten most abundant clones make up more than 2.5% of the sample.

The receptor chain draws on TRBV6-4 and TRBJ2-1; 14 bases in the junction line up with TRBD2. The TCR sequence derives from a woman at least 80 years old with acute or convalescent COVID-19. The material sequenced was peripheral blood. The CDR3 reads CASSPGTSGGVQFF. The nucleotides are TGTGCCAGCAGTCCTGGGACTAGCGGGGGTGTGCAGTTCTTC.